Presented here are 23 T cell receptor beta chains from one specimen sequenced in a study of cytomegalovirus exposure and HLA in healthy donors. It was with 60 Vbeta and 13 Jbeta primers that the PCR ran. TCRdb's table, derived via immunoSEQ multiplex PCR, lists solely in-frame clones and lacks some. In the table there are some 40,000 clones, roughly 82% of which are singletons. Source material: PBMCs. These receptors all stem from a woman aged 18-35 years in good health and CMV-seropositive.

This clone was seen a single time. The CDR3 is CASSYSSGTMNNEQFF. The CDR3 DNA reads TGTGCCAGCAGTTACTCAAGCGGGACTATGAACAATGAGCAGTTCTTC. The chain combines TRBV6-5 with TRBJ2-1; 7 bases agree with TRBD2. The CDR3 sequence is 16 residues long. The germline gives CDR1 MNHEY, CDR2 SVGAGI. After removal of 0 bases from V and 5 bases from J, the junction contained 7 bases not matched to a gene.

The rearrangement uses TRBV6-6 and TRBJ1-6; 8 nucleotides match TRBD1. Germline V gene sequence: CDR1 MNHNY, CDR2 SVGAGI (reference sequence). This CDR3 contains 14 residues. V lost 6 bases and J lost 8; bases outside the gene matches: 6. The chain's CDR3 is CASRGDRLDSPLHF. As DNA, the CDR3 is TGTGCCAGCAGGGGGGACAGGCTGGATTCACCCCTCCACTTT.

The rearrangement uses TRBV30 and TRBJ1-2, with TRBD1 matching 9 bases. V shed 2 bases and J 6 bases; nucleotides not matched to a gene: 16. In germline, CDR1 is GTSNPN, CDR2 SVGIG (reference sequence). The CDR3 runs to 17 residues. CDR3 bases: TGTGCCTGGAGTTACGGGGGGACAGGGTTGCTTGGCCATGGCTACACCTTC. It encodes CAWSYGGTGLLGHGYTF.

This clone was observed once. This sequence joins TRBV7-3 and TRBJ2-1, with D unresolved. The CDR3 covers 15 residues. Germline values: CDR1 SGHTA, CDR2 FQGTGA. The V end lost 3 bases, the J end lost 0 bases, and 9 bases lay between the germline ends. The CDR3 is CASSLRRSSYNEQFF. DNA of the CDR3: TGTGCCAGCAGCTTGCGACGGAGCTCCTACAATGAGCAGTTCTTC.

The chain joins TRBV7-9 to TRBJ2-5, with 9 bases identical to TRBD1. J lost 4 bases, V lost 5 bases, and 5 bases had no gene match. This CDR3 region has 14 residues. From germline, CDR1 is SEHNR and CDR2 FQNEAQ (reference sequence). The CDR3 DNA is TGTGCCAGCAGCCAGACAGGGGGAGGAGAGACCCAGTACTTC. Protein sequence: CASSQTGGGETQYF.

There are a few counts of this clone. The gene calls are TRBV6-1 and TRBJ1-1; tentative D call: TRBD1 (6 bases). V was clipped by 1 base and J by 6 bases, with 12 bases between them. The CDR3 is 14 amino acids. The germline gives CDR1 MNHNS, CDR2 SASEGT. The CDR3, as DNA: TGTGCCAGCAGTGAAGGGTGGGAGGGGGCTGAAGCTTTCTTT. Its translation is CASSEGWEGAEAFF.

The V call is TRBV27, the J call TRBJ2-7, with D tentatively TRBD1 (6 bases). CDR3 length equals 16 residues. Germline V gives CDR1 MNHEY, CDR2 SMNVEV (reference sequence). The ends were cut back, 2 bases at V and 7 bases at J, with 21 bases in the middle. For the CDR3, the DNA is TGTGCCAGCAGTTTAAGTTGGGGACAACATCTACGGGAGCAGTACTTC. It codes for CASSLSWGQHLREQYF.

Of note for this clone: One end of the junction does not line up with germline, which may come from a read error. V usage is TRBV7-9 and J usage is TRBJ2-3; tentative D call: TRBD2 (5 bases). Germline V gives CDR1 SEHNR, CDR2 FQNEAQ (reference sequence). CDR3 size: 16 residues. The CDR3 spells CSSSLGSRGKADTQYF. The CDR3 region has the DNA TGTTCCAGCAGCTTAGGGTCTCGGGGAAAGGCAGATACGCAGTATTTT.

The genes are TRBV2 and TRBJ2-3; 9 bases map to TRBD1. This CDR3 has 15 residues. Trimming took 4 bases from V and 4 from J; bases not matched to a gene: 6. CDR1 and CDR2 from the germline V gene are SNHLY and FYNNEI. The chain's CDR3 is CASSGGQGGPDTQYF. CDR3 in DNA: TGTGCCAGCAGTGGGGGACAGGGAGGGCCAGATACGCAGTATTTT.

This clone was seen a few times. This chain joins TRBV2 and TRBJ1-4; D is uncertain. This CDR3 region has 13 residues. Looked up from germline, CDR1 is SNHLY and CDR2 is FYNNEI. The V gene lost 7 bases and the J gene lost 6 bases, with 12 bases spanning the gap. The DNA for the CDR3 is TGTGCCAGCACCAAAGGAGTTTATGAAAAACTGTTTTTT. Residues: CASTKGVYEKLFF. The complete variable domain, with remaining parts taken from reference TRBV2 and TRBJ1-4, reads EPEVTQTPSHQVTQMGQEVILRCVPISNHLYFYWYRQILGQKVEFLVSFYNNEISEKSEIFDDQFSVERPDGSNFTLKIRSTKLEDSAMYFCASTKGVYEKLFFGSGTQLSVL.

The chain links TRBV6-1 to TRBJ2-1; possibly TRBD2 for D (5 bases). CDR1 and CDR2 (germline): MNHNS, SASEGT. The CDR3 has 14 residues. V lost 3 bases and J 0 bases, leaving 6 bases between the germline ends. The CDR3 bases are TGTGCCAGCAGTGAGCTAGCCTCCTACAATGAGCAGTTCTTC. It encodes CASSELASYNEQFF.

This clone has only one observation. The chain recombines TRBV10-1 with TRBJ2-5, with D maybe TRBD1 (6 bases). The CDR3 is made up of 15 amino acids. Germline values: CDR1 WNHNN, CDR2 SYGVQD (reference sequence). Trimming removed 6 bases from V and 2 bases from J, with 16 bases in between. The CDR3 is CASRETGHKQETQYF. In DNA, the CDR3 is TGCGCCAGCAGGGAGACGGGACACAAACAAGAGACCCAGTACTTC.

The chain combines TRBV19 with TRBJ2-1; a possible D gene is TRBD2 (6 bases). CDR1 is LNHDA, CDR2 SQIVND, per germline (reference sequence). There are 16 residues in the CDR3. V lost 1 base to trimming and J lost 6 bases, with 16 bases between them. CDR3 DNA sequence: TGTGCCAGTAGTATAGTTAAGTGGACTAAGACCAATGAGCAGTTCTTC. Protein: CASSIVKWTKTNEQFF.

V and J are TRBV11-2 and TRBJ2-5; the D gene is possibly TRBD2 (5 bases). The closer fit of TRBJ2-7 to the DNA end suggests the J call may be wrong. CDR1 is SGHAT and CDR2 is FQNNGV in the germline V gene. The CDR3 extends over 18 amino acids. CDR3 residues: CASSLEPPGLGSSYEQYF. The CDR3 region has the DNA TGTGCCAGCAGCTTAGAGCCCCCCGGGTTGGGGAGCTCCTACGAGCAGTACTTC.

V gene TRBV9 combines with J gene TRBJ1-6; D perhaps matches TRBD1 (6 bases). In germline, CDR1 is SGDLS, CDR2 YYNGEE. This CDR3 has 15 amino acids. The ends were cut back, 4 bases at V and 7 bases at J, with 15 bases in the middle. The CDR3 nucleotides read TGTGCCAGCAGCCCTGGGGACACGAGGAATTCACCCCTCCACTTT. It encodes CASSPGDTRNSPLHF.

CDR3 sequence: CASSNGLANTGELFF. The CDR3, as DNA: TGTGCCAGCAGCAACGGACTAGCGAACACCGGGGAGCTGTTTTTT. The chain has TRBV6-5 and TRBJ2-2; TRBD2 matches 7 bases. The CDR3 runs 15 residues. The J segment lost 0 bases and the V segment lost 6 bases, leaving 4 bases of the junction unmatched. Looked up from germline, CDR1 is MNHEY and CDR2 is SVGAGI.

The chain employs TRBV30 and TRBJ2-7; no definite D call. The CDR3 length is 12 residues. CDR1 is GTSNPN, CDR2 SVGIG, per germline (reference sequence). The V end lost 3 bases, the J end lost 7 bases, and 13 bases lay between the germline ends. The CDR3 loop is CAWSGPQVEQYF. The CDR3 DNA sequence: TGTGCCTGGAGCGGTCCCCAGGTGGAGCAGTACTTC.

The chain uses TRBV4-1 and TRBJ2-5, with 7 bases fitting TRBD2. Germline V lookup: CDR1 MGHRA, CDR2 YSYEKL. V lost 5 bases, J lost 1 base, and 4 bases stayed unmatched. This CDR3 contains 14 residues. The DNA for the CDR3 is TGCGCCAGCAGCACCTGGACTAGCCAAGAGACCCAGTACTTC. Translated: CASSTWTSQETQYF.

This chain links TRBV28 with TRBJ1-5; tentatively, D is TRBD1 (6 bases). CDR3 length: 14 residues. Trimming cost V 5 bases and J 7 bases, with 15 bases left between them. CDR1 is MDHEN and CDR2 is SYDVKM in the germline V gene. CDR3: CASSPARGLQPQHF. The CDR3 DNA reads as TGTGCCAGCAGTCCGGCCAGGGGACTACAGCCCCAGCATTTT.

This clone has a handful of counts. This chain joins TRBV14 and TRBJ2-1; TRBD2 aligns across 7 bases. Germline V gene data show CDR1 as SGHDN and CDR2 as FVKESK. The CDR3 extends over 16 amino acids. J lost 0 bases, V lost 3 bases, and 5 bases had no gene match. The CDR3 reads CASSQRDYSSYNEQFF. The CDR3 nucleotides read TGTGCCAGCAGCCAGAGGGACTACAGCTCCTACAATGAGCAGTTCTTC.

The chain has TRBV7-9 and TRBJ1-1; tentatively, D is TRBD1 (6 bases). Germline CDR1 reads SEHNR; CDR2 reads FQNEAQ (reference sequence). V was cut by 10 bases and J by 7 bases, with 16 bases left in between. CDR3 length: 12 residues. CDR3 in amino acids: CATLRGSGEAFF. In DNA, the CDR3 is TGTGCCACTCTCAGGGGTTCAGGTGAAGCTTTCTTT.

CDR3 sequence reads: CASSSASGRGGPSYEQYF. In DNA, the CDR3 is TGTGCCAGCAGTTCGGCTAGCGGGAGAGGGGGCCCATCCTACGAGCAGTACTTC. This sequence joins TRBV28 and TRBJ2-7; TRBD2 aligns across 10 bases. This CDR3 contains 18 residues. V shed 4 bases, J shed 1 base, and the junction held 13 bases outside the gene matches. The germline gives CDR1 MDHEN, CDR2 SYDVKM. The variable domain in full, completed from reference TRBV28 and TRBJ2-7, reads DVKVTQSSRYLVKRTGEKVFLECVQDMDHENMFWYRQDPGLGLRLIYFSYDVKMKEKGDIPEGYSVSREKKERFSLILESASTNQTSMYLCASSSASGRGGPSYEQYFGPGTRLTVT.

V usage is TRBV12-5 and J usage is TRBJ2-3; 7 bases fit TRBD2. The CDR3 loop spans 15 amino acids. The V and J ends lost 6 bases and 2 bases, in that order; junction bases with no gene match: 8. Germline V CDR1 and CDR2: LGHNT, FRNRAP. The CDR3 DNA reads TGTGCTAGTGGCTCTAGCGGAATAAACACAGATACGCAGTATTTT. Its protein is CASGSSGINTDTQYF. Full variable domain (missing parts from reference TRBV12-5 and TRBJ2-3): DARVTQTPRHKVTEMGQEVTMRCQPILGHNTVFWYRQTMMQGLELLAYFRNRAPLDDSGMPKDRFSAEMPDATLATLKIQPSEPRDSAVYFCASGSSGINTDTQYFGPGTRLTVL.